One and the same sample provided the 25 T cell receptor beta chains below, sequenced in a study of T cells in Graves' hyperthyroidism and ophthalmopathy. Researchers amplified the TCR beta CDR3 regions from RNA transcripts. First-round RT-PCR with HTBI primers amplified the TCR CDR3 region. TCRdb itself ran the multiplex PCR reads through MiXCR, one entry per CDR3 protein. The table includes some 760,000 distinct CDR3 sequences, 14% detected once. Sequencing input: blood. The receptors were sampled from a woman between 18 and 30 years old with Graves' hyperthyroidism.

This clonotype was counted many times. The chain links TRBV20-1 to TRBJ1-1, with a tentative D call TRBD1 (5 bases). Trimming removed 4 bases from V and 3 bases from J, with 18 bases in between. The CDR3 is made up of 15 amino acids. Germline assignment: CDR1 DFQATT and CDR2 SNEGSKA (reference sequence). CDR3 coding DNA: TGCAGTGCTAAGGCCCTGAGGGGTCGGGACACTGAAGCTTTCTTT. Encoded protein: CSAKALRGRDTEAFF.

V and J are TRBV27 and TRBJ2-7, with D perhaps matching TRBD2 (5 bases). The V and J ends lost 2 bases and 6 bases respectively, with 17 bases between them. In germline, CDR1 is MNHEY, CDR2 SMNVEV (reference sequence). The length of the CDR3 is 15 residues. The CDR3, as DNA: TGTGCCAGCAGTTTACTCGGCGCTGGAGGTCGCGAGCAGTACTTC. Translation gives CASSLLGAGGREQYF.

V and J are TRBV20-1 and TRBJ1-1; the D is unclear. The CDR3 spans 14 residues. CDR1 and CDR2 (germline): DFQATT, SNEGSKA (reference sequence). Trimming pared 0 bases from V and 4 bases from J, leaving 12 bases between. The CDR3: CSARDPEDTTEAFF. DNA for the CDR3: TGCAGTGCTAGAGATCCGGAGGATACCACTGAAGCTTTCTTT.

This clonotype occurred many times. CDR3 sequence (DNA): TGTGCCAGCAGACAGGGATCTACTAATGAAAAACTGTTTTTT. This encodes CASRQGSTNEKLFF. The chain uses TRBV2 and TRBJ1-4; tentatively, D is TRBD1 (6 bases). The CDR3 runs 14 residues. Trimming cost V 6 bases and J 2 bases, with 10 bases left between them. The germline V gene has CDR1 SNHLY and CDR2 FYNNEI.

This clonotype has ten or more counts. The chain employs TRBV30 and TRBJ1-1, with D unresolved. The CDR3 spans 13 residues. Deletions cut 1 base from V and 4 bases from J, with 10 bases between. The V gene's germline CDR1 is GTSNPN and CDR2 SVGIG (reference sequence). The CDR3 region has the DNA TGTGCCTGGAGTGCATTGGGAGTCACTGAAGCTTTCTTT. This encodes CAWSALGVTEAFF.

This clonotype came up a few times. The chain has TRBV9 and TRBJ2-3, with no clear D. The V gene's germline CDR1 is SGDLS and CDR2 YYNGEE. The CDR3 contains 15 residues. V shed 3 bases and J shed 3 bases, with 14 bases lying between them. The CDR3 is CASSGWGTSTDTQYF. CDR3 nucleotide sequence: TGTGCCAGCAGCGGCTGGGGAACTTCAACAGATACGCAGTATTTT.

This clonotype was detected ten times or more. This rearrangement joins TRBV2 to TRBJ1-1; D is possibly TRBD1 (5 bases). V lost 1 base, J lost 10 bases, and 19 bases lay in between. This CDR3 is built from 15 residues. The V gene's germline CDR1 is SNHLY and CDR2 FYNNEI. CDR3: CASSEEGALPTGAFF. The CDR3 DNA follows: TGTGCCAGCAGTGAAGAAGGGGCGCTACCTACAGGAGCTTTCTTT.

To note about this clonotype: This may arise from a read error, as a much more abundant clone is one base away. This chain uses TRBV3-1 with TRBJ2-2, with D uncertain. CDR1 and CDR2 from the germline V gene are LGHDT and YNNKEL (reference sequence). Trimming shortened V by 3 bases and J by 10 bases, and 9 bases separated the two germline ends. This CDR3 contains 12 residues. CDR3 region: CASSQWAEELFF. CDR3 DNA sequence: TGTGCCAGCAGCCAGTGGGCCGAGGAGCTGTTTTTT. Full variable domain (rest looked up from reference TRBV3-1 and TRBJ2-2): DTAVSQTPKYLVTQMGNDKSIKCEQNLGHDTMYWYKQDSKKFLKIMFSYNNKELIINETVPNRFSPKSPDKAHLNLHINSLELGDSAVYFCASSQWAEELFFGEGSRLTVL.

This clonotype was observed at least ten times. The chain joins TRBV10-3 to TRBJ2-7, with no clear D. This CDR3 is built from 14 residues. Per the germline V gene, CDR1 is ENHRY and CDR2 is SYGVKD. Trimming removed 6 bases at V and 2 bases at J, with 14 bases between. The CDR3 spells CAIRSGERTYEQYF. The CDR3, as DNA: TGTGCCATCAGGTCAGGAGAGCGAACCTACGAGCAGTACTTC.

The V gene is TRBV10-3, the J gene TRBJ2-7, with 7 bases matching TRBD1. J gave up 5 bases and V 11 bases, and 12 bases lay outside the gene matches. This CDR3 spans 13 amino acids. Germline CDR1 reads ENHRY; CDR2 reads SYGVKD. Here the CDR3 DNA reads TGTGCCCGTACTATCGGGACAGAGAACGAGCAGTACTTC. Translation: CARTIGTENEQYF.

The V gene is TRBV7-2, the J gene TRBJ1-1; the D gene is possibly TRBD1 (5 bases). CDR1 SGHTA and CDR2 FQGNSA come from the germline V gene. V was trimmed by 1 base and J by 1 base, leaving 10 bases between them. CDR3 length equals 15 residues. DNA for the CDR3: TGTGCCAGCAGCTTAGACTTAGGGGAGAACACTGAAGCTTTCTTT. Translating gives CASSLDLGENTEAFF.

This chain links TRBV10-2 with TRBJ2-2, with TRBD2 matching 7 bases. The CDR3 is 19 residues long. V trimming: 7 bases; J trimming: 6 bases; junction bases outside the gene matches: 23. Germline V lookup: CDR1 WSHSY, CDR2 SAAADI. The DNA for the CDR3 is TGCGCCAGCAAATCAGGACTAGTTGAAGGCTGGCGTCATGCCGGGGAGCTGTTTTTT. As protein: CASKSGLVEGWRHAGELFF.

This clonotype was recorded a few times. The rearrangement links TRBV7-9 to TRBJ2-1; D is unclear. The CDR3 spans 12 residues. CDR1 and CDR2 (germline): SEHNR, FQNEAQ (reference sequence). V gave up 1 base and J gave up 8 bases, with 6 bases separating them. CDR3 DNA sequence: TGTGCCAGCAGCTTAGTCGAGGATGAGCAGTTCTTC. Protein product: CASSLVEDEQFF.

This clonotype has a count of ten or more. The chain joins TRBV18 to TRBJ1-1, with D possibly TRBD1 on 6 matching bases. Germline CDR1 KGHSH, CDR2 LQKENI. The CDR3 is 15 amino acids. The V and J ends lost 1 base and 3 bases respectively, with 12 bases between them. The CDR3 is CASSPRAGADTEAFF. The CDR3 nucleotides are TGTGCCAGCTCACCACGGGCGGGGGCGGACACTGAAGCTTTCTTT.

This clonotype was counted at least ten times. The V call is TRBV7-9, the J call TRBJ2-1, with D possibly TRBD2 on 5 matching bases. This CDR3 comprises 14 residues. Per the germline V gene, CDR1 is SEHNR and CDR2 is FQNEAQ (reference sequence). V was trimmed by 4 bases and J by 7 bases, leaving 14 bases between them. The CDR3 sequence is CASSSSGTANEQFF. The CDR3 nucleotides are TGTGCCAGCAGCTCGAGCGGAACCGCTAATGAGCAGTTCTTC. The full variable domain, in which reference TRBV7-9 and TRBJ2-1 provide the parts outside the CDR3, is DTGVSQNPRHKITKRGQNVTFRCDPISEHNRLYWYRQTLGQGPEFLTYFQNEAQLEKSRLLSDRFSAERPKGSFSTLEIQRTEQGDSAMYLCASSSSGTANEQFFGPGTRLTVL.

This clonotype was observed at least ten times. The rearrangement links TRBV11-3 to TRBJ2-1; D may be TRBD1 or TRBD2 (5 bases each). Germline V gives CDR1 SGHNT, CDR2 YENEEA. The CDR3 has 13 residues. The V and J ends lost 4 bases and 8 bases respectively, with 12 bases between them. The CDR3 DNA sequence: TGTGCCAGCAGCTCCCGGGACGTCGATGAGCAGTTCTTC. Amino acids: CASSSRDVDEQFF.

This clonotype occurred a few times. The chain's CDR3 is CASSLLRETYEQYF. For the CDR3, the DNA is TGTGCCAGCAGCTTACTCCGGGAAACCTACGAGCAGTACTTC. V is TRBV7-9 and J is TRBJ2-7, with a tentative D call TRBD2 (5 bases). The germline CDR1 and CDR2 sequences are SEHNR and FQNEAQ (reference sequence). Trimming left V 2 bases short and J 2 bases short, with 10 bases between. The CDR3 has 14 residues.

This clonotype has just a few counts. The rearrangement links TRBV20-1 to TRBJ2-2; D might be TRBD2 (6 bases). The V end was cut by 5 bases, the J end by 4 bases, with 17 bases between. CDR1 DFQATT and CDR2 SNEGSKA come from the germline V gene (reference sequence). The CDR3 is 15 residues long. The CDR3 sequence is CSADVAGPGTGELFF. CDR3 DNA sequence: TGCAGTGCTGACGTTGCGGGGCCGGGCACCGGGGAGCTGTTTTTT.

This clonotype was recorded at least ten times. The chain is built from TRBV20-1 and TRBJ1-1; 7 nucleotides line up with TRBD1. Losses at the gene ends were 2 bases for V and 11 bases for J; bases not matched to a gene: 2. This CDR3 spans 10 amino acids. Germline CDR1 and CDR2: DFQATT and SNEGSKA (reference sequence). The CDR3 DNA follows: TGCAGTGCTAGAAGGGACAGTGCTTTCTTT. The encoded protein is CSARRDSAFF.

This clonotype was picked up many times. The chain employs TRBV5-1 and TRBJ2-3; TRBD1 matches 8 bases. The trim removed 1 base at V and 2 bases at J, leaving 3 bases unmatched. The CDR3 spans 15 residues. Germline CDR1 SGHRS, CDR2 YFSETQ. CDR3 in amino acids: CASSLRDRYTDTQYF. In nucleotides, the CDR3 is TGCGCCAGCAGCTTGCGGGACAGGTACACAGATACGCAGTATTTT.

In its sample, this clonotype was seen many times. The chain employs TRBV7-2 and TRBJ2-7; TRBD2 aligns across 13 bases. V lost 4 bases and J lost 3; bases outside the gene matches: 6. This CDR3 spans 16 amino acids. The germline V gene has CDR1 SGHTA and CDR2 FQGNSA. The CDR3 here is CASSWGLAGPLYEQYF. DNA for the CDR3: TGTGCCAGCAGCTGGGGACTAGCGGGGCCCCTCTACGAGCAGTACTTC. Full variable domain (remainder filled in from reference TRBV7-2 and TRBJ2-7): GAGVSQSPSNKVTEKGKDVELRCDPISGHTALYWYRQSLGQGLEFLIYFQGNSAPDKSGLPSDRFSAERTGGSVSTLTIQRTQQEDSAVYLCASSWGLAGPLYEQYFGPGTRLTVT.

The chain employs TRBV5-4 and TRBJ1-5; 8 bases are a match to TRBD1. This CDR3 is built from 13 residues. Per the germline V gene, CDR1 is SGHNT and CDR2 is YYREEE (reference sequence). Trimming removed 7 bases from V and 7 bases from J; junction bases left unmatched: 7. The CDR3 here is CASSTGAGQPQHF. The DNA of the CDR3 is TGTGCCAGCTCGACAGGGGCAGGGCAGCCCCAGCATTTT.

This clonotype was counted a few times. The chain recombines TRBV12-3 or TRBV12-4 with TRBJ1-4; weak D call: TRBD1 (5 bases). The V and J ends lost 6 bases and 10 bases respectively, with 15 bases between them. The CDR3 spans 13 residues. The CDR3 spells CASSSYSGGKLFF. The CDR3 DNA reads as TGTGCCAGCAGCTCTTATTCGGGGGGAAAACTGTTTTTT.

This clonotype was picked up a small number of times. CDR3 region: CASSSMGGAGHTGELFF. DNA for the CDR3: TGTGCCAGCAGCTCCATGGGAGGGGCGGGGCACACCGGGGAGCTGTTTTTT. The chain carries TRBV7-3 and TRBJ2-2; 7 bases fit TRBD2. CDR3 length: 17 residues. In germline, CDR1 is SGHTA, CDR2 FQGTGA. With 4 bases clipped from V and 3 bases from J, the junction kept 11 bases outside the gene matches.

This clonotype was detected ten times or more. This rearrangement joins TRBV19 to TRBJ2-1; D is ambiguous. CDR3 length: 15 amino acids. Germline CDR1 and CDR2: LNHDA and SQIVND (reference sequence). Trimming left V 1 base short and J 9 bases short, with 16 bases between. Written as DNA, the CDR3 is TGTGCCAGTAGTATAGTCGAACGCGTGGGCCTTGAGCAGTTCTTC. This encodes CASSIVERVGLEQFF.